This T cell receptor (beta chain) was obtained from a study of PD-L1 blockade in urothelial cancer. The sample's time point: pretreatment peripheral blood. The CDR3 totals 12 residues. Trimming pared 4 bases from V and 3 bases from J, leaving 8 bases between. Per germline, CDR1 SGHRS and CDR2 YFSETQ. This table comes from immunoSEQ multiplex PCR, and its TCRdb copy is limited to in-frame clones, with some not included. The sample carries tens of thousands of clones, approximately 88% recorded once. The clonotype comes from a woman aged 80 or over with urothelial cancer. V usage is TRBV5-1 and J usage is TRBJ2-7, with a weak D call TRBD2 (6 bases). Sequencing used PBMCs, obtained around atezolizumab (anti-PD-L1) treatment. CDR3 sequence: CASSAGGYEQYF. The CDR3 DNA reads TGCGCCAGCAGCGCCGGGGGCTACGAGCAGTACTTC. Full variable domain (remainder filled in from reference TRBV5-1 and TRBJ2-7): KAGVTQTPRYLIKTRGQQVTLSCSPISGHRSVSWYQQTPGQGLQFLFEYFSETQRNKGNFPGRFSGRQFSNSRSEMNVSTLELGDSALYLCASSAGGYEQYFGPGTRLTVT.